The 20 T cell receptor beta chains given below trace back to one sample, sequenced in a study of shared T cell receptors in the human thymus. Data came from immunoSEQ multiplex PCR; TCRdb stores just in-frame clones and leaves some out. The sample contains under 700,000 clones, about 80% of which appear only once. This sample also appeared in a second study, on human thymus T cells.

The sample taken for sequencing was thymocytes. Receptor source: a boy less than two years old with a congenital heart defect.

The CDR3 DNA sequence: TGTGCCAGTACTCCAAAGGGCAGGGTTCATGTCACAGATACGCAGTATTTT. It encodes CASTPKGRVHVTDTQYF. This chain joins TRBV19 and TRBJ2-3; possibly TRBD1 for D (5 bases). This CDR3 is built from 17 residues. With 7 bases removed from V and 2 bases from J, the gap between germline ends came to 22 bases. Germline lookup yields CDR1 LNHDA and CDR2 SQIVND (reference sequence).

This clone has just a few counts. The chain recombines TRBV4-1 with TRBJ2-7, with 14 bases identical to TRBD2. Germline CDR1 is MGHRA and CDR2 is YSYEKL. CDR3 length equals 17 residues. V lost 1 base, J lost 4 bases, and 6 bases stayed unmatched. This CDR3 is CASSQGLAGGPQYEQYF. The CDR3 DNA sequence: TGCGCCAGCAGCCAAGGACTAGCGGGAGGGCCGCAATACGAGCAGTACTTC.

V and J are TRBV7-6 and TRBJ2-7; 8 bases match TRBD1. This CDR3 is 15 amino acids long. V lost 1 base and J lost 2; bases outside the gene matches: 4. Germline CDR1 is SGHVS and CDR2 is FNYEAQ. CDR3 residues: CASSLGTGNPYEQYF. For the CDR3, the DNA is TGTGCCAGCAGCTTAGGGACAGGGAATCCCTACGAGCAGTACTTC.

The rearrangement joins TRBV29-1 to TRBJ2-3, with 7 positions matching TRBD1. The CDR3 is 13 residues long. Germline V gives CDR1 SQVTM, CDR2 ANQGSEA. V dropped 7 bases and J dropped 2; count of bases not matched to a gene: 6. CDR3 coding DNA: TGCAGCGGGCTCGGGACAGACACAGATACGCAGTATTTT. Its translation: CSGLGTDTDTQYF.

The CDR3 protein is CATSREAGVNKSRQTEAFF. In DNA form, the CDR3 reads TGTGCCACCAGCAGAGAGGCAGGGGTAAACAAATCACGTCAGACTGAAGCTTTCTTT. The chain has TRBV15 and TRBJ1-1, with D perhaps matching TRBD1 (6 bases). Per the germline V gene, CDR1 is LNHNV and CDR2 is YYDKDF (reference sequence). V lost 0 bases to trimming and J lost 5 bases, with 25 bases between them. The CDR3 consists of 19 residues.

The chain combines TRBV10-3 with TRBJ2-7, with 7 bases aligning to TRBD1. The CDR3 covers 12 residues. V was clipped by 11 bases and J by 5 bases; unmatched bases: 9. Germline V gene data show CDR1 as ENHRY and CDR2 as SYGVKD. The CDR3 sequence: CASWDSRDEQYF. Written as DNA, the CDR3 is TGTGCCTCCTGGGACAGCCGTGACGAGCAGTACTTC.

The chain joins TRBV4-3 to TRBJ2-1, with 8 bases aligning to TRBD2. The CDR3 extends over 16 amino acids. The germline CDR1 and CDR2 sequences are LGHNA and YSLEER. J lost 0 bases, V lost 0 bases, and 1 base had no gene match. CDR3 sequence: CASSQEAGGSYNEQFF. DNA of the CDR3: TGCGCCAGCAGCCAAGAGGCGGGAGGCTCCTACAATGAGCAGTTCTTC.

The gene calls are TRBV7-9 and TRBJ2-1; D is possibly TRBD2 (6 bases). CDR1 is SEHNR and CDR2 is FQNEAQ in the germline V gene (reference sequence). Trimming left V 3 bases short and J 7 bases short, with 16 bases between. This CDR3 region has 15 residues. The CDR3, as DNA: TGTGCCAGCAGCTTTCCCGCCCCGGACTATAATGAGCAGTTCTTC. Translating gives CASSFPAPDYNEQFF.

The J gene is TRBJ1-5, the V gene TRBV28, with D possibly matching TRBD1 (5 bases). Germline CDR1 and CDR2: MDHEN and SYDVKM. CDR3 length: 15 amino acids. Trimming removed 5 bases from V and 0 bases from J, with 11 bases in between. Written as DNA, the CDR3 is TGTGCCAGCAGTCCCACGGACACTAGCAATCAGCCCCAGCATTTT. Translation: CASSPTDTSNQPQHF.

The sample holds one count of this clone. This chain connects TRBV6-1 to TRBJ2-5, with 9 bases aligning to TRBD1. The V and J ends lost 6 bases and 2 bases, in that order; junction bases with no gene match: 4. There are 14 residues in the CDR3. Germline CDR1 and CDR2: MNHNS and SASEGT. As DNA, the CDR3 is TGTGCCAGCAGGGACAGGGGACTGCAAGAGACCCAGTACTTC. This gives the protein CASRDRGLQETQYF.

The chain is built from TRBV9 and TRBJ2-3; 8 bases line up with TRBD2. The CDR3 covers 18 residues. The trim removed 3 bases at V and 0 bases at J, leaving 12 bases unmatched. Germline V gives CDR1 SGDLS, CDR2 YYNGEE. CDR3 sequence reads: CASSGGASGCNSTDTQYF. The CDR3 DNA reads TGTGCCAGCAGCGGAGGGGCTAGCGGGTGTAATAGCACAGATACGCAGTATTTT.

The chain joins TRBV7-2 to TRBJ2-7, with 9 bases that match TRBD1. The CDR3 runs 14 residues. Germline CDR1 SGHTA, CDR2 FQGNSA. The V gene end was trimmed by 6 bases and the J gene end by 2 bases; junction bases not matched to a gene: 5. The CDR3 DNA sequence: TGTGCCAGCAGTAAGGGGGACAGGGCCTACGAGCAGTACTTC. This encodes CASSKGDRAYEQYF.

This clone showed up just once. The chain is built from TRBV28 and TRBJ2-7; tentative D call: TRBD1 (6 bases). V gave up 7 bases and J gave up 8 bases, with 18 bases separating them. Germline V CDR1 and CDR2: MDHEN, SYDVKM. The CDR3 runs to 13 residues. Here the CDR3 reads CASTFNREFKQYF. The CDR3 coding sequence is TGTGCCAGCACCTTCAACAGGGAATTTAAGCAGTACTTC.

The V and J genes are TRBV19 and TRBJ1-4, with no clear D. The CDR3 totals 14 residues. From germline, CDR1 is LNHDA and CDR2 SQIVND (reference sequence). With 1 base removed from V and 1 base from J, the gap between germline ends came to 4 bases. CDR3 region: CASSIGRTNEKLFF. The CDR3 nucleotides are TGTGCCAGTAGTATAGGTCGAACTAATGAAAAACTGTTTTTT.

V usage is TRBV2 and J usage is TRBJ2-5; D not certain. The germline V gene encodes CDR1 SNHLY and CDR2 FYNNEI. The ends were cut back, 4 bases at V and 1 base at J, with 10 bases in the middle. This CDR3 spans 14 amino acids. In DNA form, the CDR3 reads TGTGCCAGCAGTGCCCCTTTTCTCCAAGAGACCCAGTACTTC. Its translation is CASSAPFLQETQYF. Based on the CDR3 plus reference TRBV2 and TRBJ2-5, the full variable domain is EPEVTQTPSHQVTQMGQEVILRCVPISNHLYFYWYRQILGQKVEFLVSFYNNEISEKSEIFDDQFSVERPDGSNFTLKIRSTKLEDSAMYFCASSAPFLQETQYFGPGTRLLVL.

This sequence joins TRBV5-6 and TRBJ2-1; possibly TRBD2 for D (6 bases). Germline V gene lookup returns CDR1 SGHDT and CDR2 YYEEEE. V gave up 0 bases and J gave up 8 bases, with 15 bases separating them. The CDR3 spans 15 residues. CDR3 protein: CASSLARDFKDEQFF. The CDR3 DNA is TGTGCCAGCAGCTTGGCAAGGGACTTCAAAGATGAGCAGTTCTTC.

The CDR3 reads CSARQGEKLFF. As DNA, the CDR3 is TGCAGTGCTAGACAGGGTGAAAAACTGTTTTTT. J is TRBJ1-4 and V is TRBV20-1; TRBD1 is a possible D gene (5 bases). Trimming took off 2 bases at V and 7 bases at J, with 5 bases between the two ends. The CDR3 has 11 amino acids. Germline CDR1 and CDR2: DFQATT and SNEGSKA (reference sequence).

The V call is TRBV5-4, the J call TRBJ2-3; D may be TRBD2 (7 bases). Trimming shortened V by 1 base and J by 4 bases, and 19 bases separated the two germline ends. The CDR3 has 17 amino acids. CDR1 SGHNT and CDR2 YYREEE come from the germline V gene (reference sequence). The CDR3, as DNA: TGTGCCAGCAGCTTGACTTACGGCGGGGAGGGGGCAGATACGCAGTATTTT. Its translation: CASSLTYGGEGADTQYF.

V gene TRBV5-4 combines with J gene TRBJ1-3; 7 bases fit TRBD1. Germline V lookup: CDR1 SGHNT, CDR2 YYREEE (reference sequence). The CDR3 has 16 amino acids. J gave up 8 bases and V 2 bases, and 13 bases lay outside the gene matches. The DNA of the CDR3 is TGTGCCAGCAGCTTACCTGACAGGGCTGGAGGGGACACCATATATTTT. Translated, it gives CASSLPDRAGGDTIYF.

J is TRBJ1-3 and V is TRBV2, with a tentative D call TRBD1 (5 bases). V lost 2 bases to trimming and J lost 0 bases, with 14 bases between them. Germline CDR1 SNHLY, CDR2 FYNNEI. This CDR3 spans 17 amino acids. The CDR3 DNA reads TGTGCCAGCAGTGAAAGGGACTGCCATAACTCTGGAAACACCATATATTTT. Amino acids: CASSERDCHNSGNTIYF.